This T cell receptor beta chain was documented in a study of CD8 T cells in ankylosing spondylitis. This clonotype showed up just a few times. CDR1 and CDR2 from the germline V gene are LGHNA and YSLEER. V shed 0 bases and J shed 0 bases, with 8 bases lying between them. This CDR3 spans 16 amino acids. TCRdb recomputed calls from the 5' RACE reads with MiXCR, one row per CDR3 protein. Of about 250,000 distinct CDR3 sequences listed, more than 15% are singletons. The source is a male donor with ankylosing spondylitis or in good health (not recorded which). J is TRBJ2-2 and V is TRBV4-3; D gene ambiguous. Sequenced sample: blood, either unsorted or a sorted T cell fraction (not recorded which). CDR3 protein: CASSQDKMSNTGELFF. CDR3 bases: TGCGCCAGCAGCCAAGATAAGATGTCGAACACCGGGGAGCTGTTTTTT.